This T cell receptor (beta chain) was retrieved from a study of CD4 T cells in relation to SARS-CoV-2 and coronaviruses. Across the whole study: ViraFEST: roughly ten-day antigen culture of PBMCs, then TCR beta CDR3 sequencing. General study results and limits: Crossreactive clones expanded significantly less to SARS-CoV-2 than monoreactive clones.

Before the COVID-19 pandemic, during about 2011-2019, CD4+ T cells were taken from unexposed donors. CD4+ T cells were isolated from the cells after around eleven days of culture. Germline CDR1 is MNHEY and CDR2 is SVGAGI. The trim removed 6 bases at V and 9 bases at J, leaving 4 bases unmatched. CDR3 length: 14 amino acids. Assay: immunoSEQ multiplex PCR; the TCRdb copy retains only in-frame clones and omits some. The table has fewer than 25,000 clones, around four fifths seen once. The table lists this clone with a few counts. What it recognizes is unknown. The source is a human donor in good health. This chain links TRBV6-5 with TRBJ2-1, with 14 bases that match TRBD2. The sample was CD4+ T cells from PBMCs, cultured in vitro. In DNA, the CDR3 is TGTGCCAGCAGGTCGGGACTAGCGGGAGCTGAGCAGTTCTTC. It yields the protein CASRSGLAGAEQFF.